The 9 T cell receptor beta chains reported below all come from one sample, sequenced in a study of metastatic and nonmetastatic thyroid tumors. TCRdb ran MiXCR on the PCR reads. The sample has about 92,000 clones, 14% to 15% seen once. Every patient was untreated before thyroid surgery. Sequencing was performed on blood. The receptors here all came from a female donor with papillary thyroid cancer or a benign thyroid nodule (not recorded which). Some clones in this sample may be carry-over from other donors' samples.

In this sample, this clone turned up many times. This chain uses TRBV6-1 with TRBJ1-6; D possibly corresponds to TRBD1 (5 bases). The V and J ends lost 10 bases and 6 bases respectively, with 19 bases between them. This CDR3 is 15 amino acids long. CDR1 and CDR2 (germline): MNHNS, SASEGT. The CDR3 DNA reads TGTGCCACGGGTCCCGAGGGCAGGGCTAATTCACCCCTCCACTTT. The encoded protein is CATGPEGRANSPLHF.

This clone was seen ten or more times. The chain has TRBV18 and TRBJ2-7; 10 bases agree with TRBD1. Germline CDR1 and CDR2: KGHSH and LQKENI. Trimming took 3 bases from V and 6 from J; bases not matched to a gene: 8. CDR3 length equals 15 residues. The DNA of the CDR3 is TGTGCCAGCTCACCGCCGGGACAGGGGATGTCCGAGCAGTACTTC. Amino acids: CASSPPGQGMSEQYF.

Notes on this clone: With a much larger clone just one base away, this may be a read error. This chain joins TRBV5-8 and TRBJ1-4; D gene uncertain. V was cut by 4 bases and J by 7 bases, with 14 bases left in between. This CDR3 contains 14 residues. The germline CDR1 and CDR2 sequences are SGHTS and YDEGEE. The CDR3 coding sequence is TGTGCCAGCAGCCTTGGGATAGGGTGTGAAAAACTGTTTTTT. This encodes CASSLGIGCEKLFF.

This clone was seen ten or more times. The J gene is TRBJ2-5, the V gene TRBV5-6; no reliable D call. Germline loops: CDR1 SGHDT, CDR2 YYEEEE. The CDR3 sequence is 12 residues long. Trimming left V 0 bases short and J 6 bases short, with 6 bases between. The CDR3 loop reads CASSLDRKTQYF. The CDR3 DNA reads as TGTGCCAGCAGCTTGGACAGAAAGACCCAGTACTTC.

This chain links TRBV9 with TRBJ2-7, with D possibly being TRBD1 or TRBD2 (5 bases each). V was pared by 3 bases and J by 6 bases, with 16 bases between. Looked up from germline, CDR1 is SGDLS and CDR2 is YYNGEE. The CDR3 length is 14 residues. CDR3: CASSETAQAGEQYF. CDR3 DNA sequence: TGTGCCAGCAGCGAAACCGCACAGGCGGGCGAGCAGTACTTC.

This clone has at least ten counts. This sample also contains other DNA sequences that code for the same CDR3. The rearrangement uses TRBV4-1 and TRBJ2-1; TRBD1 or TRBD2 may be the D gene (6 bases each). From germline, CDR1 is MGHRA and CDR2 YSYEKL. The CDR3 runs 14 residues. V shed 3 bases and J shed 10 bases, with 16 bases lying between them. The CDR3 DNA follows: TGCGCCAGCAGCCAGGATGGGGGGCAGGGGGAGCAGTTCTTC. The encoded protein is CASSQDGGQGEQFF.

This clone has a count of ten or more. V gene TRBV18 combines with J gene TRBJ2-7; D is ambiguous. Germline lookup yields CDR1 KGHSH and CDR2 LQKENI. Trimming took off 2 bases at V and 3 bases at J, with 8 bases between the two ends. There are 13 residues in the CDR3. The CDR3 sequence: CASSPGVHYEQYF. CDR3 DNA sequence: TGTGCCAGCTCACCAGGGGTCCACTACGAGCAGTACTTC.

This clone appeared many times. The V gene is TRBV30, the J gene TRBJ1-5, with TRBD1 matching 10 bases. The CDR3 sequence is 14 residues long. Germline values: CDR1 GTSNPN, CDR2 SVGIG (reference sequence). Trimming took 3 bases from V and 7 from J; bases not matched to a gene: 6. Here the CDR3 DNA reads TGTGCCTGGAGGGACAGGGGGGTTGAGCAGCCCCAGCATTTT. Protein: CAWRDRGVEQPQHF.

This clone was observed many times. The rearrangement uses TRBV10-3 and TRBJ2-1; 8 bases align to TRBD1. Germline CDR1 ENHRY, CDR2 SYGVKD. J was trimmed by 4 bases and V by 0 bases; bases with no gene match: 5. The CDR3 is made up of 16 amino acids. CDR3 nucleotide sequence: TGTGCCATCAGTGAGTCGAAGGGACAGGCATACAATGAGCAGTTCTTC. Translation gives CAISESKGQAYNEQFF.